Shown below are 18 T cell receptor beta chains from a single sample sequenced in a study of CD8 T cells in Susac syndrome (dated by TCRdb to the late 2010s). The library came from the immunoSEQ multiplex PCR assay. RNA was extracted using the RNeasy kit, and about 0.5 to 1 ug of the RNA was reverse transcribed with random hexamers. The public sequencing data were trimmed at Q25 with fastp and processed into clonotypes with MiXCR by TCRdb, which kept only in-frame beta chains. Each entry merges the rows of one CDR3 protein and shows their most common DNA and genes. The sample table contains 250,000 to 350,000 distinct CDR3 sequences; only one count was recorded for 92% of them. The ten largest make up over 0.05% of the sample. The sequenced sample was CD4+ T cells from PBMCs. The source of these receptors is a human donor with multiple sclerosis.

The V gene is TRBV5-4, the J gene TRBJ2-1; 11 bases are shared with TRBD1. Trimming removed 6 bases from V and 10 bases from J; junction bases left unmatched: 15. The germline gives CDR1 SGHNT, CDR2 YYREEE (reference sequence). This CDR3 spans 16 amino acids. In DNA, the CDR3 is TGTGCCAGCACCGACGGACAGGGGGCTAGGATCGGCGAGCAGTTCTTC. Encoded protein: CASTDGQGARIGEQFF.

The V call is TRBV19, the J call TRBJ2-7; 10 bases match TRBD2. The CDR3 is 18 residues long. CDR1 LNHDA and CDR2 SQIVND come from the germline V gene (reference sequence). Losses at the gene ends were 3 bases for V and 0 bases for J; bases not matched to a gene: 11. CDR3 amino acids: CASSIVAGGFESSYEQYF. The CDR3 nucleotides are TGTGCCAGTAGTATCGTAGCGGGGGGCTTCGAAAGCTCCTACGAGCAGTACTTC.

The gene calls are TRBV9 and TRBJ2-4, with D perhaps TRBD1 (6 bases). Germline values: CDR1 SGDLS, CDR2 YYNGEE. Trimming took 6 bases from V and 8 from J, leaving 18 bases between them. This CDR3 comprises 14 residues. The DNA of the CDR3 is TGTGCCAGCAATAAGGGGGAGCTAGGGGACATTCAGTACTTC. Its protein is CASNKGELGDIQYF.

This rearrangement joins TRBV11-2 to TRBJ1-2, with D hard to call. V lost 3 bases and J lost 4, with 12 bases in between. The CDR3 consists of 14 residues. Germline V gives CDR1 SGHAT, CDR2 FQNNGV. CDR3 nucleotide sequence: TGTGCCAGCAGCTTTCGGGGAGACTTCTATGGCTACACCTTC. Translated, it gives CASSFRGDFYGYTF. The whole variable domain, filled in from reference TRBV11-2 and TRBJ1-2, reads EAGVAQSPRYKIIEKRQSVAFWCNPISGHATLYWYQQILGQGPKLLIQFQNNGVVDDSQLPKDRFSAERLKGVDSTLKIQPAKLEDSAVYLCASSFRGDFYGYTFGSGTRLTVV.

This chain links TRBV7-3 with TRBJ1-1; 8 nucleotides match TRBD1. CDR3 size: 16 residues. Germline lookup yields CDR1 SGHTA and CDR2 FQGTGA. V shed 5 bases, J shed 0 bases, and the junction held 8 bases outside the gene matches. The CDR3 here is CASSAQGARMNTEAFF. The CDR3 DNA reads as TGTGCCAGCAGCGCGCAGGGGGCAAGGATGAACACTGAAGCTTTCTTT.

The V call is TRBV7-2, the J call TRBJ1-1, with D tentatively TRBD1 (5 bases). Trimming left V 2 bases short and J 1 base short, with 11 bases between. The CDR3 runs to 15 residues. CDR1 and CDR2 from the germline V gene are SGHTA and FQGNSA. CDR3 residues: CASSLTGPTNTEAFF. As DNA, the CDR3 is TGTGCCAGCAGCTTAACGGGGCCTACGAACACTGAAGCTTTCTTT. Together with reference TRBV7-2 and TRBJ1-1, the CDR3 gives the full variable domain: GAGVSQSPSNKVTEKGKDVELRCDPISGHTALYWYRQSLGQGLEFLIYFQGNSAPDKSGLPSDRFSAERTGGSVSTLTIQRTQQEDSAVYLCASSLTGPTNTEAFFGQGTRLTVV.

The V call is TRBV20-1, the J call TRBJ1-5; no reliable D call. Trimming cost V 2 bases and J 3 bases, with 14 bases left between them. The germline V gene has CDR1 DFQATT and CDR2 SNEGSKA (reference sequence). The CDR3 sequence is 15 residues long. The DNA for the CDR3 is TGCAGTGCTAGAAGATACGGGATAATCAATCAGCCCCAGCATTTT. Protein product: CSARRYGIINQPQHF.

This rearrangement joins TRBV12-3 or TRBV12-4 to TRBJ1-5; tentative D call: TRBD1 (5 bases). V was clipped by 1 base and J by 6 bases, with 13 bases between them. The CDR3 loop spans 15 amino acids. The CDR3 protein is CASSLETGITQPQHF. CDR3 nucleotides: TGTGCCAGCAGTTTAGAAACAGGAATAACTCAGCCCCAGCATTTT.

The chain has TRBV3-1 and TRBJ2-1; D gene ambiguous. The CDR3 spans 11 residues. Per the germline V gene, CDR1 is LGHDT and CDR2 is YNNKEL (reference sequence). V was pared by 3 bases and J by 9 bases, with 6 bases between. CDR3 sequence reads: CASSHGGEQFF. CDR3 coding DNA: TGTGCCAGCAGCCATGGTGGTGAGCAGTTCTTC.

The chain uses TRBV19 and TRBJ1-2, with a possible D match to TRBD1 (5 bases). The CDR3 length is 14 residues. V lost 6 bases, J lost 5 bases, and 16 bases lay in between. Germline lookup yields CDR1 LNHDA and CDR2 SQIVND (reference sequence). CDR3 nucleotides: TGTGCCAGTAGGAGGAGCGGGGGGGATTATGGCTACACCTTC. This translates into CASRRSGGDYGYTF.

The V call is TRBV30, the J call TRBJ1-1; unclear D gene. Germline-derived CDR1 and CDR2 are GTSNPN and SVGIG (reference sequence). V was trimmed by 4 bases and J by 0 bases, leaving 9 bases between them. This CDR3 is built from 13 residues. The CDR3 DNA sequence: TGTGCCTGGAAGCAGACCATGAACACTGAAGCTTTCTTT. Translating gives CAWKQTMNTEAFF.

V and J are TRBV3-1 and TRBJ1-4; D possibly corresponds to TRBD1 (6 bases). This CDR3 comprises 15 residues. V lost 4 bases, J lost 5 bases, and 14 bases lay in between. From germline, CDR1 is LGHDT and CDR2 YNNKEL (reference sequence). The CDR3 DNA follows: TGTGCCAGCAGCCTTAGGGGGGCCCGCAATGAAAAACTGTTTTTT. This encodes CASSLRGARNEKLFF. The full variable domain, with the rest looked up from reference TRBV3-1 and TRBJ1-4, is DTAVSQTPKYLVTQMGNDKSIKCEQNLGHDTMYWYKQDSKKFLKIMFSYNNKELIINETVPNRFSPKSPDKAHLNLHINSLELGDSAVYFCASSLRGARNEKLFFGSGTQLSVL.

V gene TRBV10-3 combines with J gene TRBJ2-2; 7 bases are a match to TRBD1. This CDR3 spans 14 amino acids. With V trimmed by 4 bases and J by 4 bases, 3 bases remained unmatched. CDR1 and CDR2 (germline): ENHRY, SYGVKD. The CDR3 bases are TGTGCCATCAGTGGAGGACAGGCCACCGGGGAGCTGTTTTTT. It translates to CAISGGQATGELFF.

The chain combines TRBV7-2 with TRBJ1-2; TRBD1 matches at 10 bases. J was trimmed by 4 bases and V by 4 bases; bases with no gene match: 6. Germline-derived CDR1 and CDR2 are SGHTA and FQGNSA. The CDR3 is made up of 15 amino acids. The CDR3 region is CASSSRQGAGYGYTF. As DNA, the CDR3 is TGTGCCAGCAGCTCTCGACAGGGGGCTGGCTATGGCTACACCTTC.

This chain connects TRBV29-1 to TRBJ2-1, with a possible D match to TRBD2 (6 bases). V lost 3 bases to trimming and J lost 6 bases, with 18 bases between them. This CDR3 contains 15 residues. Germline V gene sequence: CDR1 SQVTM, CDR2 ANQGSEA. CDR3 amino acids: CSVDLLAAVGNEQFF. The CDR3 nucleotides are TGCAGCGTTGATTTGTTAGCGGCCGTCGGCAATGAGCAGTTCTTC.

V and J are TRBV6-2 or TRBV6-3 and TRBJ2-2; weak D call: TRBD2 (6 bases). V was shortened by 2 bases and J by 6 bases, with 10 bases between the two germline ends. Germline assignment: CDR1 MNHEY and CDR2 SVGEGT. This CDR3 comprises 14 residues. The CDR3 reads CASSYARGAGELFF. The CDR3 DNA is TGTGCCAGCAGTTACGCGCGGGGTGCCGGGGAGCTGTTTTTT.

The V and J genes are TRBV7-9 and TRBJ2-1; D is possibly TRBD1 (6 bases). The germline CDR1 and CDR2 sequences are SEHNR and FQNEAQ (reference sequence). The CDR3 sequence is 14 residues long. Trimming pared 5 bases from V and 6 bases from J, leaving 14 bases between. CDR3 residues: CASSPQGEGNEQFF. CDR3 nucleotides: TGTGCCAGCAGCCCACAGGGTGAAGGCAATGAGCAGTTCTTC.

This chain connects TRBV5-1 to TRBJ1-3; unclear D gene. Germline values: CDR1 SGHRS, CDR2 YFSETQ. The CDR3 is 13 residues long. V lost 0 bases to trimming and J lost 2 bases, with 3 bases between them. The CDR3 loop is CASSLATGNTIYF. The CDR3 coding sequence is TGCGCCAGCAGCTTGGCGACTGGAAACACCATATATTTT.